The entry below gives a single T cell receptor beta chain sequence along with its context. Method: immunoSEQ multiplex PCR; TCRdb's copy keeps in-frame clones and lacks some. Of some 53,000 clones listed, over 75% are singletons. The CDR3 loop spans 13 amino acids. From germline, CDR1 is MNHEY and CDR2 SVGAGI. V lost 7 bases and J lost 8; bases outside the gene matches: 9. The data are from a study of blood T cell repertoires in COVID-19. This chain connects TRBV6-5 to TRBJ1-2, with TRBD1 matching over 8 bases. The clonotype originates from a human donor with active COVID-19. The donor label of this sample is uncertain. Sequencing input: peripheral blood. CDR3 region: CASIPAGGRGYTF. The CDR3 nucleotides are TGTGCCAGCATTCCGGCAGGGGGCAGGGGCTACACCTTC.